Listed below are T cell receptor beta chains from one sample, sequenced in a study of molecular identifiers for immune sequencing clone quantification. From the PCR reads, TCRdb called clonotypes with MiXCR, one entry per CDR3 protein. Of 460,000 or so distinct CDR3 sequences listed, about a quarter are singletons. The source material was naive CD8+ T cells from blood, with Jurkat cell RNA spiked in. These TCRs come from a human donor in good health. Some libraries in this study had Jurkat cell RNA spiked in. Both conserved end residues are part of each CDR3. Fields, in order: J gene, V gene, clone size, D gene, CDR3 DNA, CDR3 protein. The D gene is left open where the match is weak. The size field is filled for only some rows; it gives once, few, many or a size class.

J gene: TRBJ2-1
V gene: TRBV9
clone size: .
D gene: TRBD2
CDR3 DNA: TGTGCCAGCAGTGCGAGCGGGAGTTCCTACAATGAGCAGTTCTTC
CDR3 protein: CASSASGSSYNEQFF

J gene: TRBJ2-3
V gene: TRBV29-1
clone size: many
D gene: .
CDR3 DNA: TGCAGCGTGGTTGGCCCAGATACGCAGTATTTT
CDR3 protein: CSVVGPDTQYF

J gene: TRBJ2-3
V gene: TRBV20-1
clone size: few
D gene: .
CDR3 DNA: TGCAGTGCTAGAGGGTTCGGGGAGTTTCAGGTAACAGATACGCAGTATTTT
CDR3 protein: CSARGFGEFQVTDTQYF

J gene: TRBJ2-5
V gene: TRBV6-1
clone size: .
D gene: TRBD2
CDR3 DNA: TGTGCCAGCACTTCATTTAGACTAGCGATGGAGACCCAGTACTTC
CDR3 protein: CASTSFRLAMETQYF

J gene: TRBJ2-4
V gene: TRBV12-3/TRBV12-4
clone size: .
D gene: .
CDR3 DNA: TGTGCCAGCAGTTTAGTCGGGATGGAGACCGACCCTGTTCTAGCCAAAAACATTCAGTACTTC
CDR3 protein: CASSLVGMETDPVLAKNIQYF

J gene: TRBJ2-7
V gene: TRBV7-6
clone size: many
D gene: TRBD1
CDR3 DNA: TGTGCCAGCAGCTTCGAGACAGGGGCATGGGAGCAGTACTTC
CDR3 protein: CASSFETGAWEQYF

J gene: TRBJ2-3
V gene: TRBV3-1
clone size: .
D gene: .
CDR3 DNA: TGTGCCAGCAGCCAAGGTTACACTGACCTGTTCACAGATACGCAGTATTTT
CDR3 protein: CASSQGYTDLFTDTQYF

J gene: TRBJ1-1
V gene: TRBV10-3
clone size: .
D gene: .
CDR3 DNA: TGTGCCATCACCGACAGGTCTCGAGGGGCGAACACTGAAGCTTTCTTT
CDR3 protein: CAITDRSRGANTEAFF

J gene: TRBJ2-7
V gene: TRBV28
clone size: .
D gene: TRBD1
CDR3 DNA: TGTGCCAGCAGTACGGACAGGCAGAGCTCCTACGAGCAGTACTTC
CDR3 protein: CASSTDRQSSYEQYF

J gene: TRBJ2-7
V gene: TRBV9
clone size: few
D gene: TRBD1
CDR3 DNA: TGTGCCAGCAGCGTAGCAGACAGGGGCTCCTACGAGCAGTACTTC
CDR3 protein: CASSVADRGSYEQYF

J gene: TRBJ2-7
V gene: TRBV5-1
clone size: once
D gene: .
CDR3 DNA: TGCGCCAGCAGTTTTTCCTCGATGGACAAGTCCTACGAGCAGTACTTC
CDR3 protein: CASSFSSMDKSYEQYF

J gene: TRBJ2-3
V gene: TRBV11-2
clone size: few
D gene: .
CDR3 DNA: TGTGCCAGCAGCTCGACGGGATCCGGGGATACGCAGTATTTT
CDR3 protein: CASSSTGSGDTQYF

J gene: TRBJ2-1
V gene: TRBV4-3
clone size: .
D gene: .
CDR3 DNA: TGCGCCAGCACCCCGGCGGTTACTAGCCCCTACAATGAGCAGTTCTTC
CDR3 protein: CASTPAVTSPYNEQFF

J gene: TRBJ2-7
V gene: TRBV20-1
clone size: few
D gene: TRBD2
CDR3 DNA: TGCAGTGCTAGACTCCTTCGACTAGCTACGTCGGACGAGCAGTACTTC
CDR3 protein: CSARLLRLATSDEQYF

J gene: TRBJ1-2
V gene: TRBV27
clone size: .
D gene: TRBD1
CDR3 DNA: TGTGCCAGCAGTTCTGGGGACAGGGTCTATGGCTACACCTTC
CDR3 protein: CASSSGDRVYGYTF

J gene: TRBJ1-5
V gene: TRBV19
clone size: .
D gene: .
CDR3 DNA: TGTGCCAGTAGTTCCCGCCGGGGGGGTCTCGTGGGCAATCAGCCCCAGCATTTT
CDR3 protein: CASSSRRGGLVGNQPQHF

J gene: TRBJ2-3
V gene: TRBV10-2
clone size: few
D gene: .
CDR3 DNA: TGCGCCAGCGGGGGGGGCCAAGGGGGCACAGATACGCAGTATTTT
CDR3 protein: CASGGGQGGTDTQYF

J gene: TRBJ1-5
V gene: TRBV6-5
clone size: many
D gene: TRBD1
CDR3 DNA: TGTGCCAGCAGAGTACAGGGGGATGGGAGTCAGCCCCAGCATTTT
CDR3 protein: CASRVQGDGSQPQHF

J gene: TRBJ2-3
V gene: TRBV7-9
clone size: many
D gene: TRBD1
CDR3 DNA: TGTGCCAGCAGCTCGTTATTTGGGACAGGGGCCACAGATACGCAGTATTTT
CDR3 protein: CASSSLFGTGATDTQYF

J gene: TRBJ2-7
V gene: TRBV11-1
clone size: few
D gene: .
CDR3 DNA: TGTGCCAGCAGCTTAGAGGGGCCGGGGAGCTATGCAAGCCCCTACGAGCAGTACTTC
CDR3 protein: CASSLEGPGSYASPYEQYF

J gene: TRBJ1-6
V gene: TRBV10-3
clone size: .
D gene: .
CDR3 DNA: TGTGCCATCAGTGCGACGCGACAGGATGATTTGTCCTATAATTCACCCCTCCACTTT
CDR3 protein: CAISATRQDDLSYNSPLHF

J gene: TRBJ2-1
V gene: TRBV7-2
clone size: few
D gene: TRBD2
CDR3 DNA: TGTGCCAGCAGCTCGCGCCGGGGGGGCAGGGAGGCTCGCAATGAGCAGTTCTTC
CDR3 protein: CASSSRRGGREARNEQFF

J gene: TRBJ2-5
V gene: TRBV11-2
clone size: .
D gene: .
CDR3 DNA: TGTGCCAGCAGCTTATCCAGCGTGAAAGAGACCCAGTACTTC
CDR3 protein: CASSLSSVKETQYF

J gene: TRBJ2-2
V gene: TRBV4-3
clone size: .
D gene: TRBD1
CDR3 DNA: TGCGCCAGCAGCCCGCCCCTACAGGGGAGCACCGGGGAGCTGTTTTTT
CDR3 protein: CASSPPLQGSTGELFF

J gene: TRBJ2-1
V gene: TRBV7-6
clone size: many
D gene: .
CDR3 DNA: TGTGCCAGCAGCTTAGTAGGGTATGAGCAGTTCTTC
CDR3 protein: CASSLVGYEQFF

J gene: TRBJ2-2
V gene: TRBV4-1
clone size: .
D gene: TRBD2
CDR3 DNA: TGCGCCAGCAGCCAGGGACTAGCGGGGGGAGCCGGGGAGCTGTTTTTT
CDR3 protein: CASSQGLAGGAGELFF

J gene: TRBJ2-1
V gene: TRBV7-9
clone size: .
D gene: TRBD2
CDR3 DNA: TGTGCCAGCAGCTTAGTACTAGCGGGTAGCTACAATGAGCAGTTCTTC
CDR3 protein: CASSLVLAGSYNEQFF

J gene: TRBJ2-7
V gene: TRBV4-3
clone size: many
D gene: TRBD1
CDR3 DNA: TGCGCCAGCAGCCAAGAGGGGACAGGGAACGACGAGCAGTACTTC
CDR3 protein: CASSQEGTGNDEQYF

J gene: TRBJ2-7
V gene: TRBV7-9
clone size: few
D gene: .
CDR3 DNA: TGTGCCAGCAGCTCCAATTACAGGGTGGCCTACGAGCAGTACTTC
CDR3 protein: CASSSNYRVAYEQYF

J gene: TRBJ1-2
V gene: TRBV30
clone size: once
D gene: .
CDR3 DNA: TGTGCCTGGAGCCCCGTAGGGTTCGGCTACACCTTC
CDR3 protein: CAWSPVGFGYTF

J gene: TRBJ2-3
V gene: TRBV9
clone size: .
D gene: .
CDR3 DNA: TGTGCCAGCAGCGTATACGGGAGAGAAGATACGCAGTATTTT
CDR3 protein: CASSVYGREDTQYF

J gene: TRBJ1-5
V gene: TRBV19
clone size: .
D gene: .
CDR3 DNA: TGTGCCAGTAGGAATCTGGTCATAGTCGGCAATCAGCCCCAGCATTTT
CDR3 protein: CASRNLVIVGNQPQHF

J gene: TRBJ1-5
V gene: TRBV6-5
clone size: .
D gene: .
CDR3 DNA: TGTGCCAGCAGTCCCAGCGACAGGACAAATCAGCCCCAGCATTTT
CDR3 protein: CASSPSDRTNQPQHF

J gene: TRBJ2-7
V gene: TRBV2
clone size: .
D gene: .
CDR3 DNA: TGTGCCAGCAGTGAAGCGGGGGCGGGTTCCACCTACGAGCAGTACTTC
CDR3 protein: CASSEAGAGSTYEQYF

J gene: TRBJ2-5
V gene: TRBV7-9
clone size: few
D gene: .
CDR3 DNA: TGTGCCAGCAGCTACACCCGGGACCACAATTTAGAGACCCAGTACTTC
CDR3 protein: CASSYTRDHNLETQYF

J gene: TRBJ1-4
V gene: TRBV12-3/TRBV12-4
clone size: .
D gene: .
CDR3 DNA: TGTGCCAGCAGTTTAGATTCCAATACTAATGAAAAACTGTTTTTT
CDR3 protein: CASSLDSNTNEKLFF

J gene: TRBJ2-2
V gene: TRBV4-3
clone size: few
D gene: .
CDR3 DNA: TGCGCCAGCAGCCAAGATAGGGTCGACCCAGTGCGGGAGCTGTTTTTT
CDR3 protein: CASSQDRVDPVRELFF

J gene: TRBJ2-2
V gene: TRBV7-9
clone size: .
D gene: .
CDR3 DNA: TGCGTAGGCGGGGAGCTGTTTTTT
CDR3 protein: CVGGELFF

J gene: TRBJ1-2
V gene: TRBV29-1
clone size: .
D gene: .
CDR3 DNA: TGCAGCGTTGAAGATACCTCGTTCTATGGCTACACCTTC
CDR3 protein: CSVEDTSFYGYTF

J gene: TRBJ2-7
V gene: TRBV7-9
clone size: .
D gene: .
CDR3 DNA: TGTGCCAGCAGCCCGGGACAATCGCCTTGGTACGAGCAGTACTTC
CDR3 protein: CASSPGQSPWYEQYF

J gene: TRBJ2-5
V gene: TRBV27
clone size: .
D gene: .
CDR3 DNA: TGTGCCAGCAGATTCATGTACCAAGAGACCCAGTACTTC
CDR3 protein: CASRFMYQETQYF